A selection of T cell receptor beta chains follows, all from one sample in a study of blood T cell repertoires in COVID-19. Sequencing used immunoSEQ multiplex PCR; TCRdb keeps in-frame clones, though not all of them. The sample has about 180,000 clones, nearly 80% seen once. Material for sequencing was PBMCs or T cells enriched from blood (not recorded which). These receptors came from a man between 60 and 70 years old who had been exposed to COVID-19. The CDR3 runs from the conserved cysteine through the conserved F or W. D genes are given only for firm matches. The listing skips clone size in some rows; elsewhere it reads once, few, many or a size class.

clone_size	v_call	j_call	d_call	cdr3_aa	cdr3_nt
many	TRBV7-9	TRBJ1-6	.	CASSLPGVGSPLHF	TGTGCCAGCAGCTTACCCGGAGTGGGTTCACCCCTCCACTTT
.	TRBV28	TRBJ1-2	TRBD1	CASRRTGSDYGYTF	TGTGCCAGCAGACGGACAGGGTCGGACTATGGCTACACCTTC
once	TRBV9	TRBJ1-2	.	CASSVGLYGYTF	TGTGCCAGCAGCGTAGGTCTCTATGGCTACACCTTC
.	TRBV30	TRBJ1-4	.	CAWTTGGGYATNEKLFF	TGTGCCTGGACTACGGGGGGGGGATATGCAACTAATGAAAAACTGTTTTTT
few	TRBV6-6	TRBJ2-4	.	CASSEGLAKNIQYF	TGTGCCAGTTCCGAGGGACTAGCCAAAAACATTCAGTACTTC
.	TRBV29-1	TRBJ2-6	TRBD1	CSVSGTVSTGANVLTF	TGCAGCGTTTCCGGGACAGTTTCAACTGGGGCCAACGTCCTGACTTTC
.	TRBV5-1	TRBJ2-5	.	CASSLDGGKTQYF	TGCGCCAGCAGCTTGGACGGGGGAAAGACCCAGTACTTC
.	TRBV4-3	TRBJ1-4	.	CASSQEASSNEKLFF	TGCGCCAGCAGCCAAGAGGCCAGTTCTAATGAAAAACTGTTTTTT
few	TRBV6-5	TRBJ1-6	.	CASSSLDKNEPLHF	TGTGCCAGCAGTTCCCTTGACAAGAATGAACCCCTCCACTTT
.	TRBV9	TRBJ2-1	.	CASSVARGEQFF	TGTGCCAGCAGCGTAGCCAGGGGTGAGCAGTTCTTC
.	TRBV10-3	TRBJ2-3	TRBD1	CAIGSRGRFDSLGADTQYF	TGTGCCATCGGAAGCAGGGGGCGATTTGATTCTTTGGGCGCAGATACGCAGTATTTT
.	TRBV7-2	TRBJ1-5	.	CASSSSPGQPQHF	TGTGCCAGCAGCTCCTCGCCGGGTCAGCCCCAGCATTTT
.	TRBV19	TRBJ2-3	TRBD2	CASSFGLADTDTQYF	TGTGCCAGTAGTTTCGGACTAGCAGACACAGATACGCAGTATTTT
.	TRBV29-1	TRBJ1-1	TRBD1	CSVDGRQGRGEAFF	TGCAGCGTTGATGGCCGACAGGGACGGGGTGAAGCTTTCTTT
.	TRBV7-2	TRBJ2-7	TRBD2	CASSSGLAGLYEQYF	TGTGCCAGCAGCTCGGGACTAGCGGGACTCTACGAGCAGTACTTC
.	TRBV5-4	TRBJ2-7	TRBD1	CASSSQGQVSYEQYF	TGTGCCAGCAGCTCCCAGGGACAGGTCTCCTACGAGCAGTACTTC
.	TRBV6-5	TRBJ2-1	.	CASSYMGANEQFF	TGTGCCAGCAGTTACATGGGAGCTAATGAGCAGTTCTTC
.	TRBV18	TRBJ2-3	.	CASSPRDGLADTQYF	TGTGCCAGCTCACCCCGTGATGGCTTGGCAGATACGCAGTATTTT
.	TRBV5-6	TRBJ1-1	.	CASEWQLDTEAFF	TGTGCTTCGGAGTGGCAGTTGGACACTGAAGCTTTCTTT
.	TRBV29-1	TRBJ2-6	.	CSVEYSGANVLTF	TGCAGCGTTGAATACTCTGGGGCCAACGTCCTGACTTTC
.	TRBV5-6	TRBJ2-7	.	CASSLEVRPYEQYF	TGTGCCAGCAGCTTGGAGGTCAGGCCCTACGAGCAGTACTTC
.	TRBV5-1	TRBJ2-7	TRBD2	CASASGGLYEQYF	TGCGCCAGTGCTAGCGGGGGGTTATACGAGCAGTACTTC
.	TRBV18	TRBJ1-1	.	CASSPAPLTNSEAFF	TGTGCCAGCTCACCTGCTCCCTTGACAAATTCTGAAGCTTTCTTT
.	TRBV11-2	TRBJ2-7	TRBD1	CASSGRGRKYEQYF	TGTGCCAGCAGCGGCAGGGGGCGGAAATACGAGCAGTACTTC
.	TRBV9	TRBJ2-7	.	CASSVAERPYEQYF	TGTGCCAGCAGCGTAGCGGAGCGTCCCTACGAGCAGTACTTC
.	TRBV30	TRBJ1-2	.	CAWSVRLGQNYGYTF	TGTGCCTGGAGTGTAAGGTTGGGGCAGAACTATGGCTACACCTTC
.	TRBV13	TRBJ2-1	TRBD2	CASSLRSGAQAGGFNEQFF	TGTGCCAGCAGCTTACGCAGCGGGGCCCAAGCGGGAGGTTTCAATGAGCAGTTCTTC
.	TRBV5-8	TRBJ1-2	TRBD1	CASSAYRGINYGYTF	TGTGCCAGCAGCGCCTACAGGGGAATTAACTATGGCTACACCTTC
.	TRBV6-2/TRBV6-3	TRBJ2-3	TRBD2	CASSRTSGDGTDTQYF	TGTGCCAGCAGCCGGACTAGCGGAGATGGCACAGATACGCAGTATTTT
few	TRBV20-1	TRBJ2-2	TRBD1	CSASVGTGETGELFF	TGCAGTGCTAGTGTTGGGACAGGCGAGACCGGGGAGCTGTTTTTT
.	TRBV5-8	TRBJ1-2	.	CASAPDGGGYGYTF	TGTGCCAGCGCCCCTGACGGGGGGGGATATGGCTACACCTTC
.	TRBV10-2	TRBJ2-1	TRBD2	CASSGAGGYNEQFF	TGCGCCAGCAGTGGAGCGGGAGGTTACAATGAGCAGTTCTTC
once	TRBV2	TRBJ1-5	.	CASSSVSNQPQHF	TGTGCCAGCAGTTCCGTTAGCAATCAGCCCCAGCATTTT
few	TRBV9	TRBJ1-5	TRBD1	CASSSGTVGNQPQHF	TGTGCCAGCAGCTCCGGGACAGTAGGCAATCAGCCCCAGCATTTT
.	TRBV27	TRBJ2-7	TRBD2	CASSLLAGAPYEQYF	TGTGCCAGCAGCCTACTCGCGGGAGCACCCTACGAGCAGTACTTC
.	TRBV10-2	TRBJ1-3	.	CATMRVGSGNTIYF	TGCGCCACCATGAGGGTTGGCTCTGGAAACACCATATATTTT
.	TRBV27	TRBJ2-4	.	CASSSAAAGIQYF	TGTGCCAGCAGTTCGGCGGCCGCGGGCATTCAGTACTTC
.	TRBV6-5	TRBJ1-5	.	CASSTVHSNQPQHF	TGTGCCAGCAGTACGGTCCATAGCAATCAGCCCCAGCATTTT
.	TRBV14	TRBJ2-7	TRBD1	CASSRQGWEQYF	TGTGCCAGCAGCAGACAGGGGTGGGAGCAGTACTTC
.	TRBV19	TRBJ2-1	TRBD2	CASSPGLAGSSYNEQFF	TGTGCCAGTAGTCCGGGACTAGCGGGTAGCTCCTACAATGAGCAGTTCTTC
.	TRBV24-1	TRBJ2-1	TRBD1	CATSDPGTGAYNEQFF	TGTGCCACCAGTGACCCCGGGACAGGGGCTTACAATGAGCAGTTCTTC
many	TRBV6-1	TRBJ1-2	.	CASSETQGMGGYTF	TGTGCCAGCAGTGAGACTCAGGGTATGGGTGGCTACACCTTC
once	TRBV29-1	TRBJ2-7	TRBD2	CSVGTSGSHEQYF	TGCAGCGTCGGGACTAGCGGGAGTCACGAGCAGTACTTC
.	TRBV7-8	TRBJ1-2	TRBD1	CASSIEDRGIGYTF	TGTGCCAGCAGCATAGAGGACAGGGGCATCGGCTACACCTTC
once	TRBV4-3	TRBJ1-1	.	CASSQTGYTEAFF	TGCGCCAGCAGCCAAACAGGGTACACTGAAGCTTTCTTT
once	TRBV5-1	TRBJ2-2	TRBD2	CASRPLGTSYGELFF	TGCGCCAGCAGACCCCTCGGGACTAGCTATGGGGAGCTGTTTTTT